Shown below are 15 T cell receptor beta chains from a single sample sequenced in a study of CD8+ T cells in alopecia areata. Sequencing used cDNA as its template, made by extracting RNA and reverse transcribing it. Profiling relied on immunoSEQ multiplex PCR, and the TCRdb table lists in-frame clones only, not all of them. The data contain roughly 220,000 clones, around 65% of them singletons. The treatment is: oral pan-JAK inhibitor, 5-10 mg twice daily. The sample consisted of CD4+ T cells sorted from blood, taken at approximately week 44, from a patient treated with tofacitinib. These receptors were collected from a human donor with alopecia areata.

On this clone: Other DNA sequences in the sample encode the same CDR3. V is TRBV29-1 and J is TRBJ2-3; 8 bases are a match to TRBD2. CDR1 is SQVTM, CDR2 ANQGSEA, per germline. CDR3 length equals 12 residues. The V and J ends lost 7 bases and 3 bases, in that order; junction bases with no gene match: 3. The CDR3 DNA is TGCAGCGCTGAGCGGGGGACAGATACGCAGTATTTT. Translating it yields CSAERGTDTQYF.

V usage is TRBV2 and J usage is TRBJ1-5; D might be TRBD1 (6 bases). This CDR3 spans 13 amino acids. CDR1 and CDR2 from the germline V gene are SNHLY and FYNNEI. V was trimmed by 4 bases and J by 6 bases, leaving 10 bases between them. CDR3 sequence: CASSGQASQPQHF. In DNA, the CDR3 is TGTGCCAGCAGTGGACAGGCGAGTCAGCCCCAGCATTTT.

The chain combines TRBV5-6 with TRBJ2-1; possible D gene TRBD2, 7 bases. Trimming removed 2 bases from V and 10 bases from J, with 10 bases in between. The CDR3 length is 12 residues. The germline V gene encodes CDR1 SGHDT and CDR2 YYEEEE. The CDR3 DNA reads TGTGCCAGCAGCTTCGGGGGGCCGGAGCAGTTCTTC. This encodes CASSFGGPEQFF. The variable domain in full, with the rest retrieved from reference TRBV5-6 and TRBJ2-1, is DAGVTQSPTHLIKTRGQQVTLRCSPKSGHDTVSWYQQALGQGPQFIFQYYEEEERQRGNFPDRFSGHQFPNYSSELNVNALLLGDSALYLCASSFGGPEQFFGPGTRLTVL.

The gene calls are TRBV7-2 and TRBJ2-2; D is undetermined. V lost 5 bases, J lost 2 bases, and 9 bases lay in between. Looked up from germline, CDR1 is SGHTA and CDR2 is FQGNSA. The CDR3 has 14 amino acids. The CDR3 reads CASSLEVNTGELFF. CDR3 DNA: TGTGCCAGCAGCCTAGAGGTCAACACCGGGGAGCTGTTTTTT.

The gene calls are TRBV30 and TRBJ1-2; 9 bases line up with TRBD1. After removal of 4 bases from V and 7 bases from J, the junction contained 10 bases not matched to a gene. CDR1 is GTSNPN and CDR2 is SVGIG in the germline V gene (reference sequence). This CDR3 comprises 14 residues. The DNA for the CDR3 is TGTGCCTGGAATGCGGACAGGGGAATTTTTGGCTACACCTTC. Translating gives CAWNADRGIFGYTF.

This chain links TRBV30 with TRBJ1-2; no firm D call. The V and J ends lost 5 bases and 6 bases respectively, with 13 bases between them. There are 12 residues in the CDR3. Germline values: CDR1 GTSNPN, CDR2 SVGIG (reference sequence). CDR3 amino acids: CAWASRGHGYTF. CDR3 DNA sequence: TGTGCCTGGGCCTCGCGAGGGCATGGCTACACCTTC. The entire variable domain, with the rest obtained from reference TRBV30 and TRBJ1-2, is as follows: SQTIHQWPATLVQPVGSPLSLECTVEGTSNPNLYWYRQAAGRGLQLLFYSVGIGQISSEVPQNLSASRPQDRQFILSSKKLLLSDSGFYLCAWASRGHGYTFGSGTRLTVV.

This clone appeared a few times. The J gene is TRBJ2-1, the V gene TRBV29-1; D is unclear. This CDR3 is built from 10 residues. Trimming cost V 8 bases and J 15 bases, with 17 bases left between them. Germline V gene sequence: CDR1 SQVTM, CDR2 ANQGSEA. CDR3 protein: CSLMAEGLFF. The CDR3 nucleotides read TGCAGCCTGATGGCAGAAGGGCTGTTCTTC.

The genes are TRBV29-1 and TRBJ2-1; 8 positions agree with TRBD1. Germline lookup yields CDR1 SQVTM and CDR2 ANQGSEA. The CDR3 has 14 residues. V was pared by 6 bases and J by 6 bases, with 10 bases of the junction left unmatched. DNA of the CDR3: TGCAGCGTCACGGCTCGGACAGGGCCCAATGAGCAGTTCTTC. This gives the protein CSVTARTGPNEQFF.

This clone was detected only a few times. The CDR3, as DNA: TGTGCCAGCAGCGTAGATGGACTAGCGGGGGTTCTTAATGAGCAGTTCTTC. Translated: CASSVDGLAGVLNEQFF. The chain is built from TRBV9 and TRBJ2-1; 13 nucleotides match TRBD2. There are 17 residues in the CDR3. Unmatched junction bases numbered 7, after V lost 0 bases and J lost 7 bases. Germline assignment: CDR1 SGDLS and CDR2 YYNGEE.

The gene calls are TRBV29-1 and TRBJ1-1, with D hard to call. CDR1 and CDR2 from the germline V gene are SQVTM and ANQGSEA. V was clipped by 5 bases and J by 0 bases, with 16 bases between them. This CDR3 has 15 residues. CDR3 sequence: CSVRALLSMNTEAFF. The CDR3 bases are TGCAGCGTTCGAGCGCTCCTCTCGATGAACACTGAAGCTTTCTTT.

The chain employs TRBV27 and TRBJ1-2; 8 bases map to TRBD1. Looked up from germline, CDR1 is MNHEY and CDR2 is SMNVEV (reference sequence). The CDR3 is made up of 14 amino acids. V shed 5 bases, J shed 4 bases, and the junction held 6 bases outside the gene matches. This CDR3 is CASSPRDRIYGYTF. Here the CDR3 DNA reads TGTGCCAGCAGTCCCCGGGACAGGATCTATGGCTACACCTTC.

This clone was detected a few times. The CDR3: CAWSVVRDRGTAFF. Here the CDR3 DNA reads TGTGCCTGGAGTGTGGTCCGGGACAGGGGAACAGCTTTCTTT. The rearrangement uses TRBV30 and TRBJ1-1; 10 bases line up with TRBD1. This CDR3 region has 14 residues. Germline V gives CDR1 GTSNPN, CDR2 SVGIG (reference sequence). Germline trimming cut 0 bases from V and 10 bases from J; bases unmatched to any gene: 8.

Only one count was recorded for this clone. The chain has TRBV30 and TRBJ1-1; D is undetermined. This CDR3 contains 13 residues. CDR1 is GTSNPN and CDR2 is SVGIG in the germline V gene (reference sequence). V lost 0 bases and J lost 1, with 6 bases in between. The CDR3 bases are TGTGCCTGGAGTGTAAAGGGGAACACTGAAGCTTTCTTT. As protein: CAWSVKGNTEAFF.

The V call is TRBV5-6, the J call TRBJ2-7, with 7 bases matching TRBD1. Trimming took 4 bases from V and 4 from J; bases not matched to a gene: 5. Germline V CDR1 and CDR2: SGHDT, YYEEEE. The CDR3 spans 13 residues. CDR3 sequence reads: CASSPGQYYEQYF. The CDR3, as DNA: TGTGCCAGCAGCCCGGGACAGTATTACGAGCAGTACTTC. Complete variable domain (other parts from reference TRBV5-6 and TRBJ2-7): DAGVTQSPTHLIKTRGQQVTLRCSPKSGHDTVSWYQQALGQGPQFIFQYYEEEERQRGNFPDRFSGHQFPNYSSELNVNALLLGDSALYLCASSPGQYYEQYFGPGTRLTVT.

The V gene is TRBV7-9, the J gene TRBJ1-2; 7 positions match TRBD1. The germline CDR1 and CDR2 sequences are SEHNR and FQNEAQ (reference sequence). J lost 0 bases, V lost 4 bases, and 8 bases had no gene match. CDR3 length: 16 amino acids. For the CDR3, the DNA is TGTGCCAGCAGCTCCAGACAGGGAACTACTAACTATGGCTACACCTTC. It translates to CASSSRQGTTNYGYTF.